These 16 T cell receptor beta chains came from one sample sequenced in a study of OX40 agonist ivuxolimab in advanced cancers. The repertoire was sequenced with immunoSEQ multiplex PCR; TCRdb's copy has only in-frame clones and lacks some. Of around 100,000 clones listed, just under 90% were seen once; the top ten hold 1.5% to 2%. The material sequenced was CD4+ or CD8+ T cells sorted from blood, taken in a trial of the OX40 agonist ivuxolimab. The source is an adult with an advanced solid tumor such as melanoma, head and neck, liver or kidney cancer.

The gene calls are TRBV6-4 and TRBJ2-2, with 15 positions matching TRBD2. Germline loops: CDR1 MRHNA, CDR2 SNTAGT. The length of the CDR3 is 20 residues. The V segment lost 6 bases and the J segment 5 bases; nucleotides outside the gene matches: 16. CDR3 DNA: TGTGCCAGCAGCCCCACCGCCCGAGGACTAGCGGGAGGGGCGACCGGGGAGCTGTTTTTT. Translation: CASSPTARGLAGGATGELFF.

V gene TRBV5-4 combines with J gene TRBJ2-2, with D tentatively TRBD1 (5 bases). V was cut by 4 bases and J by 7 bases, with 14 bases left in between. The CDR3 is made up of 14 amino acids. Germline values: CDR1 SGHNT, CDR2 YYREEE (reference sequence). The CDR3 protein is CASSGRYRSGELFF. Written as DNA, the CDR3 is TGTGCCAGCAGCGGGCGCTACAGGAGCGGGGAGCTGTTTTTT.

The chain uses TRBV5-1 and TRBJ2-2; D gene uncertain. V lost 0 bases to trimming and J lost 0 bases, with 6 bases between them. The length of the CDR3 is 15 residues. Germline V CDR1 and CDR2: SGHRS, YFSETQ. The CDR3 loop is CASSLVGSNTGELFF. The CDR3 DNA reads TGCGCCAGCAGCTTGGTCGGCTCGAACACCGGGGAGCTGTTTTTT.

This chain uses TRBV19 with TRBJ2-7; 9 bases line up with TRBD1. CDR1 and CDR2 (germline): LNHDA, SQIVND (reference sequence). With V trimmed by 6 bases and J by 5 bases, 5 bases remained unmatched. The CDR3 consists of 13 residues. The CDR3 DNA reads TGTGCCAGTAGCATTGACAGGGGGGACGAGCAGTACTTC. Its translation: CASSIDRGDEQYF.

The rearrangement links TRBV7-9 to TRBJ2-1; 11 nucleotides line up with TRBD2. CDR3 length equals 18 residues. Germline assignment: CDR1 SEHNR and CDR2 FQNEAQ (reference sequence). The V and J ends lost 1 base and 6 bases, in that order; junction bases with no gene match: 11. In DNA, the CDR3 is TGTGCCAGCAGCTTAGGCAATCTAGCGGGAGGACCGGCCAATGAGCAGTTCTTC. This sequence encodes CASSLGNLAGGPANEQFF.

This chain uses TRBV5-5 with TRBJ2-3; D is possibly TRBD2 (7 bases). The germline V and J ends were trimmed by 3 bases and 6 bases, with 20 bases remaining between them. Per germline, CDR1 SGHKS and CDR2 YYEKEE (reference sequence). This CDR3 comprises 16 residues. The CDR3 DNA reads TGTGCCAGCAGCTCATATGCGGGGGCCCTAGGGGATACGCAGTATTTT. The encoded protein is CASSSYAGALGDTQYF.

The chain has TRBV14 and TRBJ2-5; the D gene is possibly TRBD1 (6 bases). V was pared by 5 bases and J by 5 bases, with 18 bases between. The CDR3 length is 15 residues. The V gene's germline CDR1 is SGHDN and CDR2 FVKESK. DNA of the CDR3: TGTGCCAGCAGCGACAGGAGTCCGTCAAGGGAGACCCAGTACTTC. This gives the protein CASSDRSPSRETQYF.

This clone was detected only once. The chain links TRBV11-2 to TRBJ2-6; no clear D. Trimming shortened V by 0 bases and J by 0 bases, and 12 bases separated the two germline ends. The CDR3 consists of 18 residues. Germline CDR1 SGHAT, CDR2 FQNNGV. The CDR3 loop reads CASSLEVLIGSGANVLTF. CDR3 DNA sequence: TGTGCCAGCAGCTTAGAGGTGTTAATAGGCTCTGGGGCCAACGTCCTGACTTTC. Variable domain in full (rest from reference TRBV11-2 and TRBJ2-6): EAGVAQSPRYKIIEKRQSVAFWCNPISGHATLYWYQQILGQGPKLLIQFQNNGVVDDSQLPKDRFSAERLKGVDSTLKIQPAKLEDSAVYLCASSLEVLIGSGANVLTFGAGSRLTVL.

The chain employs TRBV11-3 and TRBJ1-1; 9 nucleotides match TRBD1. The CDR3 spans 20 residues. Germline trimming cut 3 bases from V and 0 bases from J; bases unmatched to any gene: 17. Germline V gene data show CDR1 as SGHNT and CDR2 as YENEEA. Written as DNA, the CDR3 is TGTGCCAGCAGCTTCCGACCCGGGACAGGGAAGTTCGTTGTGAACACTGAAGCTTTCTTT. It codes for CASSFRPGTGKFVVNTEAFF.

This clone is medium-sized by share. The chain combines TRBV7-9 with TRBJ1-2; no definite D call. Trimming took off 2 bases at V and 6 bases at J, with 7 bases between the two ends. CDR3 length: 12 amino acids. Germline V gene sequence: CDR1 SEHNR, CDR2 FQNEAQ (reference sequence). The CDR3 DNA follows: TGTGCCAGCAGCTTATCAAGGGATGGCTACACCTTC. It specifies CASSLSRDGYTF.

This chain joins TRBV7-8 and TRBJ1-4; D is ambiguous. In germline, CDR1 is SGHVS, CDR2 FQNEAQ. Trimming pared 4 bases from V and 0 bases from J, leaving 12 bases between. The CDR3 has 16 residues. The CDR3 bases are TGTGCCAGCAGCTCCAGAGCTCCTTCAACTAATGAAAAACTGTTTTTT. Translation: CASSSRAPSTNEKLFF.

V and J are TRBV27 and TRBJ2-7; 7 nucleotides line up with TRBD2. Unmatched junction bases numbered 15, after V lost 1 base and J lost 6 bases. Per the germline V gene, CDR1 is MNHEY and CDR2 is SMNVEV (reference sequence). The CDR3 extends over 17 amino acids. The CDR3 region has the DNA TGTGCCAGCAGTTTATATCCCGGGACTATAACGAAGGGCGAGCAGTACTTC. Translating gives CASSLYPGTITKGEQYF.

The count of this clone is one. The chain joins TRBV6-5 to TRBJ1-1; possibly TRBD1 for D (5 bases). Per germline, CDR1 MNHEY and CDR2 SVGAGI. The CDR3 sequence is 13 residues long. V lost 5 bases to trimming and J lost 7 bases, with 14 bases between them. The CDR3 sequence is CASSKGRGFEAFF. The DNA for the CDR3 is TGTGCCAGCAGTAAGGGACGAGGTTTTGAAGCTTTCTTT.

This clone was detected only a few times. The chain couples TRBV6-5 to TRBJ1-2, with TRBD1 identical over 10 bases. The CDR3 loop spans 14 amino acids. The V segment lost 6 bases and the J segment 8 bases; nucleotides outside the gene matches: 9. Germline V CDR1 and CDR2: MNHEY, SVGAGI. The CDR3 loop reads CASSPDRGRRGYTF. The CDR3 nucleotides read TGTGCCAGCAGCCCCGACAGGGGGCGGCGAGGCTACACCTTC.

This clone has a handful of counts. The CDR3: CASKTSGWGETQYF. The CDR3 nucleotides are TGTGCCAGCAAAACTAGCGGATGGGGGGAGACCCAGTACTTC. V and J are TRBV7-2 and TRBJ2-5; TRBD2 matches at 8 bases. The germline CDR1 and CDR2 sequences are SGHTA and FQGNSA. The CDR3 extends over 14 amino acids. The V segment lost 7 bases and the J segment 5 bases; nucleotides outside the gene matches: 9.

The V gene is TRBV5-6, the J gene TRBJ1-2; TRBD1 aligns across 7 bases. Germline CDR1 is SGHDT and CDR2 is YYEEEE. V gave up 3 bases and J gave up 3 bases; unmatched junction bases: 5. CDR3 length equals 14 residues. CDR3 sequence: CASSSLGTDYGYTF. CDR3 coding DNA: TGTGCCAGCAGCTCCCTCGGGACAGACTATGGCTACACCTTC.